This T cell receptor (beta chain) was recovered during a study of cytomegalovirus exposure and HLA in healthy donors. Findings of the study overall: Earlier analysis yielded a pattern in which most TCR beta V segments were productive about 87% or about 30% of the time. The majority of CMV-associated TCR beta chains were reported as apparently HLA-restricted in a later analysis.

This CDR3 contains 15 residues. Unmatched junction bases numbered 11, after V lost 5 bases and J lost 10 bases. Per germline, CDR1 MDHEN and CDR2 SYDVKM. As to this clone: What it binds is unknown.

The study ran its PCR with 60 Vbeta and 13 Jbeta primers. Repertoires were generated with immunoSEQ multiplex PCR, while TCRdb's copy carries only in-frame clones and drops some. The sample comprises around 140,000 clones, about 61% of which are singletons, and 2% to 3% rests with the top ten. This sequence was found in a woman aged 40 to 49 in good health and CMV-seronegative. Sequencing was carried out using PBMCs. The chain couples TRBV28 to TRBJ1-6; 7 bases fit TRBD1. DNA for the CDR3: TGTGCCAGCAGTCGACAGGGTATGGGAAGCTCACCCCTCCACTTT. It is translated as CASSRQGMGSSPLHF.